Below, 20 T cell receptor beta chains from the same sample are listed, as sequenced in a study of CD8+CD57+ T cells in acquired aplastic anemia. Genomic DNA was employed as the template in profiling TCR beta VDJ and CDR3. From the reads, TCRdb called clonotypes with MiXCR, one entry per CDR3 protein. The table records about 64,000 distinct CDR3 sequences, around 50% of them present only once. Specimen: sorted CD4+, CD8+, or CD8+CD57+ T cells (not recorded which) from PBMCs. Source of these receptors: a human donor in good health, serving as a control.

This clonotype occurred many times. This chain links TRBV30 with TRBJ1-1; TRBD1 matches at 8 bases. Germline V gene lookup returns CDR1 GTSNPN and CDR2 SVGIG (reference sequence). V lost 3 bases, J lost 5 bases, and 11 bases stayed unmatched. The CDR3 sequence is 15 residues long. CDR3 sequence: CAWSVPRTGLTEAFF. In DNA, the CDR3 is TGTGCCTGGAGCGTACCCCGGACAGGGTTAACTGAAGCTTTCTTT.

This sequence joins TRBV10-1 and TRBJ2-1; 9 bases match TRBD1. CDR1 WNHNN and CDR2 SYGVQD come from the germline V gene (reference sequence). The CDR3 covers 15 residues. The junction had 5 bases not matched to a gene; V was cut back by 2 bases and J by 6 bases. CDR3 region: CASSERTGAPNEQFF. In nucleotides, the CDR3 is TGCGCCAGCAGTGAGCGGACAGGGGCTCCCAATGAGCAGTTCTTC.

Many counts were recorded for this clonotype. CDR3 loop: CASGVRGEAFF. CDR3 DNA sequence: TGTGCCAGCGGGGTCAGAGGAGAAGCTTTCTTT. This chain uses TRBV6-1 with TRBJ1-1; D unclear. The CDR3 has 11 amino acids. Germline-derived CDR1 and CDR2 are MNHNS and SASEGT. Trimming took 8 bases from V and 8 from J, leaving 12 bases between them.

Concerning this clonotype: Lacking the conserved final phenylalanine or tryptophan, this CDR3 likely reflects a read error. The chain employs TRBV18 and TRBJ1-5; TRBD1 agrees at 7 bases. V lost 2 bases, J lost 11 bases, and 6 bases stayed unmatched. Germline-derived CDR1 and CDR2 are KGHSH and LQKENI. The CDR3 contains 13 residues. The CDR3 loop is CASSPFSQGSQHL. DNA of the CDR3: TGTGCCAGCTCACCATTTTCACAGGGGTCCCAGCATTTG.

This clonotype is categorized as medium-sized. This chain's CDR3 is CAISESKGRNSPLHF. DNA for the CDR3: TGTGCCATCAGTGAGTCTAAGGGCCGTAATTCACCCCTCCACTTT. J is TRBJ1-6 and V is TRBV10-3; D unclear. With 0 bases removed from V and 6 bases from J, the gap between germline ends came to 9 bases. CDR3 length: 15 amino acids. The germline V gene encodes CDR1 ENHRY and CDR2 SYGVKD.

This clonotype was observed many times. The J gene is TRBJ1-6, the V gene TRBV6-6; D unclear. The CDR3 loop spans 17 amino acids. From germline, CDR1 is MNHNY and CDR2 SVGAGI (reference sequence). V lost 0 bases, J lost 8 bases, and 17 bases lay in between. The CDR3 DNA reads as TGTGCCAGCAGTTACTCCCCCCAGCAGGCCTTATATTCACCCCTCCACTTT. This encodes CASSYSPQQALYSPLHF.

This clonotype was recorded many times. This sequence joins TRBV28 and TRBJ2-2; TRBD2 matches at 11 bases. CDR3 length: 15 residues. Germline CDR1 and CDR2: MDHEN and SYDVKM. Unmatched junction bases numbered 5, after V lost 5 bases and J lost 6 bases. In DNA, the CDR3 is TGTGCCAGCAGTATAGCGGGAGGGAGCGCCGGGGAGCTGTTTTTT. Protein product: CASSIAGGSAGELFF.

In DNA, the CDR3 is TGCAGCGTTGATTGGTCCGGCCATGGAAACACTGAAGCTTTCTTT. Its protein product is CSVDWSGHGNTEAFF. The J gene is TRBJ1-1, the V gene TRBV29-1; D remains ambiguous. With 3 bases removed from V and 2 bases from J, the gap between germline ends came to 16 bases. There are 15 residues in the CDR3. In germline, CDR1 is SQVTM, CDR2 ANQGSEA.

The V gene is TRBV24-1, the J gene TRBJ2-1; the D is unclear. Trimming cost V 5 bases and J 0 bases, with 7 bases left between them. The CDR3 length is 14 residues. The germline V gene encodes CDR1 KGHDR and CDR2 SFDVKD. The CDR3 region is CATSGENSYNEQFF. In DNA form, the CDR3 reads TGTGCCACCAGTGGTGAAAACTCCTACAATGAGCAGTTCTTC.

This clonotype occurred many times. This chain links TRBV6-1 with TRBJ1-2; 7 bases match TRBD1. CDR1 MNHNS and CDR2 SASEGT come from the germline V gene. J gave up 8 bases and V 7 bases, and 10 bases lay outside the gene matches. This CDR3 has 13 amino acids. CDR3 protein: CASKPRGPGGYTF. The CDR3 DNA reads TGTGCCAGCAAACCAAGGGGGCCGGGGGGCTACACCTTC.

The chain combines TRBV7-9 with TRBJ1-2; D uncertain. The CDR3 consists of 13 residues. The germline V gene encodes CDR1 SEHNR and CDR2 FQNEAQ (reference sequence). Trimming stripped 4 bases from V and 4 bases from J, with 10 bases between. The CDR3 spells CASSSLPAYGYTF. For the CDR3, the DNA is TGTGCCAGCAGCTCCCTGCCCGCCTATGGCTACACCTTC. The full variable domain, rest sourced from reference TRBV7-9 and TRBJ1-2, is DTGVSQNPRHKITKRGQNVTFRCDPISEHNRLYWYRQTLGQGPEFLTYFQNEAQLEKSRLLSDRFSAERPKGSFSTLEIQRTEQGDSAMYLCASSSLPAYGYTFGSGTRLTVV.

The chain employs TRBV9 and TRBJ2-1, with 8 bases aligning to TRBD2. The CDR3 length is 16 residues. Unmatched junction bases numbered 8, after V lost 2 bases and J lost 4 bases. CDR1 and CDR2 from the germline V gene are SGDLS and YYNGEE. The CDR3 coding sequence is TGTGCCAGCAGCGTTAGGCTAGCGGGCCAATACAATGAGCAGTTCTTC. The encoded protein is CASSVRLAGQYNEQFF.

The chain has TRBV15 and TRBJ1-3, with D possibly matching TRBD1 (5 bases). Germline CDR1 reads LNHNV; CDR2 reads YYDKDF (reference sequence). V lost 0 bases to trimming and J lost 2 bases, with 8 bases between them. The length of the CDR3 is 15 residues. CDR3 bases: TGTGCCACCAGCAGAGATCGGGGGACTGGAAACACCATATATTTT. Its translation is CATSRDRGTGNTIYF.

This clonotype was found many times. This sequence joins TRBV5-6 and TRBJ2-5; a possible D gene is TRBD2 (5 bases). The CDR3 is made up of 13 amino acids. The V end was cut by 4 bases, the J end by 14 bases, with 21 bases between. Germline assignment: CDR1 SGHDT and CDR2 YYEEEE. CDR3 loop: CASSPPVGVALYF. In DNA form, the CDR3 reads TGTGCCAGCAGCCCCCCGGTCGGGGTAGCACTTTACTTC.

Details on this clonotype: In this CDR3 the conserved last residue, phenylalanine or tryptophan, is missing, so a read error is likely. The V call is TRBV2, the J call TRBJ2-5; tentatively, D is TRBD1 or TRBD2 (5 bases each). Germline CDR1 is SNHLY and CDR2 is FYNNEI. V shed 4 bases and J shed 4 bases, with 13 bases lying between them. The CDR3 contains 14 residues. CDR3 DNA: TGTGCCAGCAGTGCGACAGTGGCGGGAGAGACCCAGTACTAC. This codes for CASSATVAGETQYY.

This clonotype has a count of ten or more. The chain uses TRBV11-2 and TRBJ2-1; D is perhaps TRBD2 (6 bases). The V end lost 4 bases, the J end lost 0 bases, and 10 bases lay between the germline ends. This CDR3 has 15 amino acids. Germline V CDR1 and CDR2: SGHAT, FQNNGV. CDR3 residues: CASSSTRNSYNEQFF. In DNA form, the CDR3 reads TGTGCCAGCAGCTCGACTAGGAACTCCTACAATGAGCAGTTCTTC.

The chain links TRBV20-1 to TRBJ2-1; 8 nucleotides agree with TRBD1. The CDR3 covers 13 residues. With V trimmed by 7 bases and J by 6 bases, 8 bases remained unmatched. Germline loops: CDR1 DFQATT, CDR2 SNEGSKA (reference sequence). The CDR3 region is CSVRDRKANEQFF. The CDR3 DNA reads as TGCAGTGTACGGGACAGGAAAGCCAATGAGCAGTTCTTC.

This clonotype is labeled as medium-sized. The J gene is TRBJ1-2, the V gene TRBV10-3; 9 bases agree with TRBD1. Germline loops: CDR1 ENHRY, CDR2 SYGVKD. With 4 bases clipped from V and 7 bases from J, the junction kept 4 bases outside the gene matches. The CDR3 extends over 13 amino acids. For the CDR3, the DNA is TGTGCCATCAGTGTGCCGGGACAGGGTGGCTACACCTTC. It is translated as CAISVPGQGGYTF.

This clonotype appeared a few times. V gene TRBV30 combines with J gene TRBJ1-5, with D perhaps matching TRBD1 (6 bases). Per the germline V gene, CDR1 is GTSNPN and CDR2 is SVGIG (reference sequence). This CDR3 contains 17 residues. V was pared by 5 bases and J by 0 bases, with 20 bases between. The CDR3 sequence: CAWGWDKSGYSNQPQHF. CDR3 nucleotides: TGTGCCTGGGGGTGGGACAAAAGCGGCTATAGCAATCAGCCCCAGCATTTT.

This clonotype is classed as medium-sized. The V and J genes are TRBV10-3 and TRBJ2-7; D unclear. Germline V CDR1 and CDR2: ENHRY, SYGVKD. The CDR3 has 12 amino acids. Trimming stripped 10 bases from V and 0 bases from J, with 10 bases between. CDR3: CATSISSYEQYF. In DNA, the CDR3 is TGTGCCACCTCCATAAGCTCCTACGAGCAGTACTTC.